The sequence of this TCR beta chain was determined in a study of T cell responses to AZD1222 COVID-19 vaccine. The protocol was immunoSEQ multiplex PCR, while the TCRdb copy is restricted to in-frame clones and leaves out a portion. The table shows 84,000 or so clones, with more than 80% occurring only once. The CDR3 is 17 residues long. CDR1 is LGHDT, CDR2 YNNKEL, per germline (reference sequence). After removal of 0 bases from V and 5 bases from J, the junction contained 10 bases not matched to a gene. Findings and limits, study-wide: Vaccination with two AZD1222 doses was followed by a rise in Spike-specific TCR breadth and depth. Reportedly, close to half of spike-specific TCRs are directed against unmutated variant regions.

Remarks on this clone: No antigen is known for it.

The TCR originated in an adult in good health. The sequencing here drew on peripheral blood, taken on day 0 of AZD1222 vaccination. The chain carries TRBV3-1 (or the pseudogene TRBV3-2) and TRBJ1-2; TRBD1 aligns across 9 bases. The CDR3 is CASSQDPGQGGPYGYTF. In nucleotides, the CDR3 is TGTGCCAGCAGCCAAGATCCGGGACAGGGAGGGCCTTATGGCTACACCTTC.